This TCR beta chain appears in the sequencing data of a study of neoadjuvant nivolumab and ipilimumab in lung cancer. The assay was immunoSEQ multiplex PCR, and TCRdb's table has in-frame clones only and misses some. The sample consists of over 25,000 clones, about 83% of them appearing once. In germline, CDR1 is SEHNR, CDR2 FQNEAQ (reference sequence). Between the trimmed V and J ends, which lost 1 base and 5 bases, there was a span of 8 bases. CDR3 length equals 13 residues. Turning to this clone: Its antigen is not identified.

Whole-study results and caveats: Only two of four nivolumab-treated tumors gained richness and clonality by surgery. Only a small number of samples underwent TCR sequencing.

The V and J genes are TRBV7-9 and TRBJ1-1; no clear D. The sequencing used tumor tissue, collected after neoadjuvant nivolumab, alone or with ipilimumab, at or shortly before surgery. This clonotype originated in an adult with non-small cell lung cancer. CDR3 protein: CASSLVESTEAFF. CDR3 in DNA: TGTGCCAGCAGCTTAGTAGAGTCGACTGAAGCTTTCTTT.